This is a list of T cell receptor beta chains from one sample in a study of blood T cells in healthy people across ages. Using its own MiXCR run on the 5' RACE reads, TCRdb lists one record per CDR3 protein. The data hold roughly 800,000 distinct CDR3 sequences, with 20% to 30% observed a single time. The data were also submitted as part of a second study, on T cells of mothers and their children.

Material: blood. These receptors came from a boy between 10 and 17 years old in good health. The CDR3 runs from the conserved cysteine through the conserved F or W. D genes are given only for firm matches. The size of a clone is reported for some rows only, either as once, few or many, or as a class for expanded clones.

V gene	J gene	clone size	D gene	CDR3 protein	CDR3 DNA
TRBV20-1	TRBJ2-5	.	TRBD2	CSARGLAEETQYF	TGCAGTGCTAGGGGCCTAGCGGAAGAGACCCAGTACTTC
TRBV6-2/TRBV6-3	TRBJ2-5	.	.	CASTSGRRETQYF	TGTGCCAGCACCTCCGGGAGACGAGAGACCCAGTACTTC
TRBV11-3	TRBJ2-3	.	.	CASSSFVSVDTQYF	TGTGCCAGCAGCTCCTTCGTGTCGGTCGATACGCAGTATTTT
TRBV2	TRBJ2-1	few	.	CASSEENAPNEQFF	TGTGCCAGCAGTGAAGAGAACGCACCGAATGAGCAGTTCTTC
TRBV6-2/TRBV6-3	TRBJ1-1	few	TRBD1	CASSQPYRGRTEAFF	TGTGCCAGCAGCCAACCTTACAGGGGGAGAACTGAAGCTTTCTTT
TRBV14	TRBJ1-4	few	.	CASSPGPLGRLFF	TGTGCCAGCAGCCCAGGACCCCTTGGTCGGCTGTTTTTT
TRBV5-6	TRBJ2-1	.	.	CASSPWAAEQFF	TGTGCCAGCAGCCCCTGGGCCGCTGAGCAGTTCTTC
TRBV20-1	TRBJ2-3	.	TRBD2	CSARALAGGVDTQYF	TGCAGTGCTAGGGCACTAGCGGGGGGTGTAGATACGCAGTATTTT
TRBV6-2/TRBV6-3	TRBJ1-6	.	.	CASSYQDNSPLHF	TGTGCCAGCAGTTACCAGGATAATTCACCCCTCCACTTT
TRBV6-5	TRBJ2-7	.	.	CASSYSRGHSYEQYF	TGTGCCAGCAGTTACTCGAGAGGGCACTCCTACGAGCAGTACTTC
TRBV29-1	TRBJ2-2	.	.	CSAEAANTGELFF	TGCAGCGCGGAGGCGGCGAACACCGGGGAGCTGTTTTTT
TRBV27	TRBJ2-7	few	TRBD1	CASSFPGQVSYEQYF	TGTGCCAGCAGTTTCCCGGGACAGGTCTCCTACGAGCAGTACTTC
TRBV5-1	TRBJ2-5	.	TRBD1	CASSTGTGGINIYF	TGCGCCAGCAGCACCGGGACAGGGGGCATAAATATTTACTTC
TRBV20-1	TRBJ1-1	few	.	CSASLRGAWATEAFF	TGCAGTGCTTCTCTTAGGGGGGCCTGGGCCACTGAAGCTTTCTTT
TRBV7-6	TRBJ2-7	.	TRBD2	CASKPTSGYYEQYF	TGTGCCAGCAAACCGACTAGCGGTTACTACGAGCAGTACTTC
TRBV20-1	TRBJ2-2	.	.	CSARRGTNTGELFF	TGCAGTGCTAGAAGGGGGACGAACACCGGGGAGCTGTTTTTT
TRBV12-3/TRBV12-4	TRBJ2-5	.	TRBD2	CASSQSGIGWETQYF	TGCGCCAGCAGCCAAAGCGGGATTGGATGGGAGACCCAGTACTTC
TRBV6-6	TRBJ2-7	.	.	CASSYSDSLYEQYF	TGTGCCAGCAGTTACTCAGACAGCCTCTACGAGCAGTACTTC
TRBV6-5	TRBJ1-1	.	.	CASMQTGTGAFF	TGTGCCAGCATGCAGACCGGCACCGGAGCTTTCTTT
TRBV6-1	TRBJ2-3	few	TRBD2	CASMREGIDTQYF	TGTGCCAGCATGAGGGAGGGGATAGATACGCAGTATTTT
TRBV20-1	TRBJ2-5	.	TRBD1	CSAAGQGETQYF	TGCAGTGCAGCGGGACAGGGGGAGACCCAGTACTTC
TRBV28	TRBJ1-2	.	.	CATGYGYTF	TGTGCCACAGGGTATGGCTACACCTTC
TRBV6-1	TRBJ2-1	few	TRBD2	CASSEALGLAANEQFF	TGTGCCAGCAGTGAAGCGCTGGGTCTAGCGGCCAATGAGCAGTTCTTC
TRBV7-2	TRBJ2-2	few	TRBD1	CASRSDRGLAGELFF	TGTGCCAGCAGATCGGACAGGGGGCTAGCCGGGGAGCTGTTTTTT
TRBV2	TRBJ2-2	.	.	CASSEFPLEGKNTGELFF	TGTGCCAGCAGTGAGTTTCCGTTGGAGGGCAAGAACACCGGGGAGCTGTTTTTT
TRBV7-9	TRBJ1-2	.	TRBD1	CASSVKEGANYGYTF	TGTGCCAGCAGCGTTAAGGAGGGGGCCAACTATGGCTACACCTTC
TRBV6-5	TRBJ1-2	.	TRBD1	CASSYSSGTGGYGYTF	TGTGCCAGCAGTTACTCGTCCGGGACAGGGGGCTATGGCTACACCTTC
TRBV12-3/TRBV12-4	TRBJ2-1	few	TRBD2	CASSLPSGIDNEQFF	TGTGCCAGCAGTTTGCCTAGCGGGATAGACAATGAGCAGTTCTTC
TRBV6-5	TRBJ1-2	.	TRBD1	CASSYEGARGYTF	TGTGCCAGCAGCTACGAGGGGGCGCGGGGCTACACCTTC
TRBV20-1	TRBJ2-7	.	TRBD1	CSATDRVRGYEQYF	TGCAGTGCTACAGACAGGGTTCGGGGCTACGAGCAGTACTTC
TRBV28	TRBJ2-7	few	TRBD1	CASSLVWKAPGQENYEQYF	TGTGCCAGCAGTTTGGTTTGGAAGGCGCCGGGACAGGAGAACTACGAGCAGTACTTC
TRBV19	TRBJ2-5	.	.	CASMTVGETQYF	TGTGCCAGTATGACCGTGGGAGAGACCCAGTACTTC
TRBV29-1	TRBJ1-4	.	TRBD1	CSAVTDREVEKLFF	TGCAGCGCCGTCACCGACAGGGAGGTTGAAAAACTGTTTTTT
TRBV3-1	TRBJ1-1	few	.	CASSPTRGHTEAFF	TGTGCCAGCAGCCCAACTAGGGGCCACACTGAAGCTTTCTTT
TRBV7-9	TRBJ2-5	few	TRBD1	CASSLAPGQQETQYF	TGTGCCAGCAGCTTAGCCCCGGGACAGCAAGAGACCCAGTACTTC
TRBV20-1	TRBJ1-6	.	.	CSARSPPAGRYDNSPLHF	TGCAGTGCTAGATCCCCTCCTGCAGGGCGATATGATAATTCACCCCTCCACTTT
TRBV7-3	TRBJ1-1	.	.	CASSSQRTGNTEAFF	TGTGCCAGCAGCTCCCAGCGGACGGGAAACACTGAAGCTTTCTTT
TRBV27	TRBJ2-5	.	TRBD2	CASSLAGGPLRLETQYF	TGTGCCAGCAGTTTAGCGGGGGGGCCTCTTCGCCTCGAGACCCAGTACTTC
TRBV20-1	TRBJ1-2	.	.	CSAKTGPYGYTF	TGCAGTGCAAAGACAGGCCCCTATGGCTACACCTTC
TRBV5-5	TRBJ2-5	.	TRBD1	CASSSRGPRETQYF	TGTGCCAGCAGCTCCAGGGGGCCTCGAGAGACCCAGTACTTC
TRBV9	TRBJ2-7	.	TRBD1	CASSVDPGQGVYEQYF	TGTGCCAGCAGCGTAGATCCGGGACAGGGGGTGTACGAGCAGTACTTC
TRBV25-1	TRBJ2-5	.	.	CASSEFDPRRGQETQYF	TGTGCCAGCAGTGAATTCGACCCCCGGCGGGGACAAGAGACCCAGTACTTC
TRBV5-5	TRBJ2-5	many	.	CASSTTTGKETQYF	TGTGCCAGCAGCACAACGACAGGCAAAGAGACCCAGTACTTC
TRBV7-8	TRBJ2-2	few	.	CASSATGLNTGELFF	TGTGCCAGCAGCGCGACGGGACTTAACACCGGGGAGCTGTTTTTT
TRBV6-7	TRBJ1-4	.	.	CASSLPQVLTNEKLFF	TGTGCCAGCAGTCTCCCGCAGGTTCTAACTAATGAAAAACTGTTTTTT
TRBV28	TRBJ2-2	few	.	CAMDKNTGELFF	TGTGCCATGGACAAGAACACCGGGGAGCTGTTTTTT
TRBV28	TRBJ2-3	.	TRBD2	CASSPLAELDTQYF	TGTGCCAGCAGTCCACTAGCGGAGTTAGATACGCAGTATTTT
TRBV11-3	TRBJ1-1	few	.	CASSQRGSTEAFF	TGTGCCAGCAGTCAGCGGGGGTCCACTGAAGCTTTCTTT
TRBV25-1	TRBJ2-4	.	TRBD1	CASSDSGQAIAKNIQYF	TGTGCCAGCAGTGATTCCGGACAGGCGATAGCCAAAAACATTCAGTACTTC
TRBV4-3	TRBJ2-7	.	TRBD1	CASSQDRDRRYEQHF	TGCGCCAGCAGCCAAGACCGGGACAGGAGGTACGAGCAGCACTTC
TRBV3-1	TRBJ1-1	.	.	CASSQHRNTEAFF	TGTGCCAGCAGCCAACATAGGAACACTGAAGCTTTCTTT